Listed here are 18 T cell receptor beta chains from one sample, sequenced in a study of T cell responses to AZD1222 COVID-19 vaccine. The method was immunoSEQ multiplex PCR; TCRdb's version includes in-frame clones alone and lacks a portion of them. This table has approximately 170,000 clones, roughly 85% appearing once. Sequences were derived from peripheral blood, sampled 28 days after the second AZD1222 dose. The receptors here all came from an adult who received the AZD1222 COVID-19 vaccine.

The J gene is TRBJ2-3, the V gene TRBV19; TRBD1 agrees at 8 bases. V trimming: 3 bases; J trimming: 3 bases; junction bases outside the gene matches: 5. This CDR3 region has 15 residues. Germline V lookup: CDR1 LNHDA, CDR2 SQIVND (reference sequence). CDR3 nucleotide sequence: TGTGCCAGTAGTATCGGACAGGGTGTAACAGATACGCAGTATTTT. Its protein product is CASSIGQGVTDTQYF.

The chain links TRBV5-1 to TRBJ1-2, with no clear D. Trimming pared 0 bases from V and 4 bases from J, leaving 7 bases between. Germline CDR1 is SGHRS and CDR2 is YFSETQ. The CDR3 consists of 13 residues. The CDR3 is CASSLDSFYGYTF. CDR3 nucleotides: TGCGCCAGCAGCTTGGACAGCTTCTATGGCTACACCTTC.

The chain carries TRBV2 and TRBJ2-5; D call uncertain. This CDR3 is 12 amino acids long. V was clipped by 6 bases and J by 2 bases, with 7 bases between them. The germline gives CDR1 SNHLY, CDR2 FYNNEI. This chain's CDR3 is CASRQTQETQYF. The CDR3 DNA follows: TGTGCCAGCAGGCAGACTCAAGAGACCCAGTACTTC.

Many counts were recorded for this clone. The rearrangement joins TRBV5-1 to TRBJ1-2, with TRBD1 as a possible D gene (6 bases). The CDR3 has 12 residues. Germline assignment: CDR1 SGHRS and CDR2 YFSETQ. Trimming cost V 2 bases and J 8 bases, with 10 bases left between them. The CDR3 is CASSLQGGGYTF. The CDR3 nucleotides are TGCGCCAGCAGCTTACAGGGTGGCGGCTACACCTTC.

CDR3 in amino acids: CASSLAVGRASYEQYF. In DNA, the CDR3 is TGCGCCAGCAGCTTGGCGGTTGGGCGCGCATCCTACGAGCAGTACTTC. The chain couples TRBV5-1 to TRBJ2-7; D unresolved. This CDR3 has 16 residues. Trimming cost V 0 bases and J 1 base, with 14 bases left between them. Germline CDR1 is SGHRS and CDR2 is YFSETQ.

This clone showed up just a few times. The V gene is TRBV12-3 or TRBV12-4, the J gene TRBJ1-1; possible D gene TRBD1, 5 bases. The CDR3 totals 13 residues. Trimming removed 6 bases from V and 2 bases from J, with 10 bases in between. The DNA for the CDR3 is TGTGCCAGCAGATCGGGGCCAAACACTGAAGCTTTCTTT. Translating gives CASRSGPNTEAFF.

For this clone: Other DNA sequences of this sample code for an identical CDR3. The rearrangement links TRBV28 to TRBJ1-5; D not certain. Looked up from germline, CDR1 is MDHEN and CDR2 is SYDVKM. Trimming removed 5 bases at V and 3 bases at J, with 5 bases between. This CDR3 is 12 amino acids long. CDR3 nucleotide sequence: TGTGCCAGCAGTCTGCTCAATCAGCCCCAGCATTTT. Translating gives CASSLLNQPQHF. The full variable domain, in which reference TRBV28 and TRBJ1-5 provide the parts outside the CDR3, is DVKVTQSSRYLVKRTGEKVFLECVQDMDHENMFWYRQDPGLGLRLIYFSYDVKMKEKGDIPEGYSVSREKKERFSLILESASTNQTSMYLCASSLLNQPQHFGDGTRLSIL.

This chain joins TRBV12-3 or TRBV12-4 and TRBJ1-2; 10 bases line up with TRBD1. V shed 5 bases and J 8 bases; nucleotides not matched to a gene: 5. There are 13 residues in the CDR3. The CDR3 sequence: CASSLTGGGGYTF. CDR3 coding DNA: TGTGCCAGCAGTCTGACAGGGGGCGGCGGCTACACCTTC.

This clone has only a few counts. The chain carries TRBV6-5 and TRBJ2-3, with 7 bases aligning to TRBD1. The CDR3 sequence is 14 residues long. The V and J ends lost 5 bases and 1 base, in that order; junction bases with no gene match: 3. Germline CDR1 MNHEY, CDR2 SVGAGI. The CDR3 DNA follows: TGTGCCAGCAGTCCGGGACAGCGCACAGATACGCAGTATTTT. Protein: CASSPGQRTDTQYF.

The rearrangement links TRBV19 to TRBJ2-7, with 11 bases that match TRBD2. J was trimmed by 3 bases and V by 3 bases; bases with no gene match: 10. CDR3 length: 17 residues. Germline V gene data show CDR1 as LNHDA and CDR2 as SQIVND (reference sequence). The CDR3, as DNA: TGTGCCAGTAGTATTTCGACTAGCGGGACCTGGGGCTACGAGCAGTACTTC. It yields the protein CASSISTSGTWGYEQYF.

The chain recombines TRBV10-3 with TRBJ1-5; possibly TRBD1 for D (6 bases). Germline V gene data show CDR1 as ENHRY and CDR2 as SYGVKD. The CDR3 runs 14 residues. V lost 2 bases, J lost 5 bases, and 10 bases lay in between. In DNA, the CDR3 is TGTGCCATCAGTGAGGCACAGGGCTATCAGCCCCAGCATTTT. Its protein product is CAISEAQGYQPQHF.

The V and J genes are TRBV6-5 and TRBJ2-1, with D unclear. CDR1 is MNHEY and CDR2 is SVGAGI in the germline V gene. The CDR3 spans 13 residues. V lost 5 bases, J lost 9 bases, and 14 bases lay in between. The CDR3 DNA sequence: TGTGCCAGCAGTCCCCGCCCGACACGTGAGCAGTTCTTC. It yields the protein CASSPRPTREQFF.

The rearrangement joins TRBV2 to TRBJ2-7; D may be TRBD2 (5 bases). This CDR3 region has 13 residues. The V gene's germline CDR1 is SNHLY and CDR2 FYNNEI. Deletions cut 0 bases from V and 6 bases from J, with 9 bases between. The DNA for the CDR3 is TGTGCCAGCAGTGAAGCGCTAGCTGCCGAGCAGTACTTC. Translation gives CASSEALAAEQYF.

The chain is built from TRBV29-1 and TRBJ2-7, with a weak D call TRBD2 (5 bases). Trimming removed 2 bases from V and 0 bases from J, with 11 bases in between. This CDR3 spans 14 amino acids. Germline values: CDR1 SQVTM, CDR2 ANQGSEA. CDR3 sequence reads: CSVEIGVTSYEQYF. CDR3 nucleotides: TGCAGCGTTGAAATCGGGGTTACCTCCTACGAGCAGTACTTC.

V and J are TRBV2 and TRBJ2-3; D not certain. CDR3 size: 12 residues. Germline V gives CDR1 SNHLY, CDR2 FYNNEI. The V and J ends lost 8 bases and 2 bases respectively, with 8 bases between them. CDR3 sequence reads: CASSINTDTQYF. CDR3 nucleotide sequence: TGTGCCAGCTCGATTAACACAGATACGCAGTATTTT.

This sequence joins TRBV12-3 or TRBV12-4 and TRBJ1-1, with D unclear. V lost 3 bases and J 2 bases, leaving 7 bases between the germline ends. The CDR3 spans 13 residues. The CDR3: CASSFKGNTEAFF. The CDR3 DNA sequence: TGTGCCAGCAGTTTTAAGGGAAACACTGAAGCTTTCTTT.

The chain recombines TRBV14 with TRBJ1-6; 7 bases agree with TRBD1. Germline CDR1 reads SGHDN; CDR2 reads FVKESK. V was pared by 6 bases and J by 5 bases, with 4 bases of the junction left unmatched. The CDR3 consists of 14 residues. As DNA, the CDR3 is TGTGCCAGCAGTACGGGACAGAATAATTCACCCCTCCACTTT. Translated, it gives CASSTGQNNSPLHF.

This chain connects TRBV5-6 to TRBJ2-7; D gene unclear. The germline CDR1 and CDR2 sequences are SGHDT and YYEEEE. Deletions cut 0 bases from V and 3 bases from J, with 10 bases between. The length of the CDR3 is 14 residues. The CDR3 spells CASSLGLPRYEQYF. The DNA of the CDR3 is TGTGCCAGCAGCTTGGGTCTGCCCCGCTACGAGCAGTACTTC.